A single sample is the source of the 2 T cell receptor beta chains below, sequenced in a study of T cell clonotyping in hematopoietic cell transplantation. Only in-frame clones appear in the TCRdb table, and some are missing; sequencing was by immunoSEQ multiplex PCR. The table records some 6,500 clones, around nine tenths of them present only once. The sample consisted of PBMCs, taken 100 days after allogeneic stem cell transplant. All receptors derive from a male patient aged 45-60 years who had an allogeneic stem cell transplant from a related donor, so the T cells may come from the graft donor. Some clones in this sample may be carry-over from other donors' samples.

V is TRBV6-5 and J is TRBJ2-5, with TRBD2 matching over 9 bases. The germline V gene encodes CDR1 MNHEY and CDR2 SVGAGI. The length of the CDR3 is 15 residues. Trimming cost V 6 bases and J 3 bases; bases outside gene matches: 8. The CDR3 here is CASRPSGEGEETQYF. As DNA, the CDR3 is TGTGCCAGCAGGCCTAGCGGGGAGGGGGAAGAGACCCAGTACTTC.

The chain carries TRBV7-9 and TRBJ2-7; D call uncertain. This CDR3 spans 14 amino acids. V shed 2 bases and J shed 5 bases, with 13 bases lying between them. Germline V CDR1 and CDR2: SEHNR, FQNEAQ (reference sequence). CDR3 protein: CASSLRITPDEQYF. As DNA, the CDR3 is TGTGCCAGCAGCTTACGGATAACCCCGGACGAGCAGTACTTC.